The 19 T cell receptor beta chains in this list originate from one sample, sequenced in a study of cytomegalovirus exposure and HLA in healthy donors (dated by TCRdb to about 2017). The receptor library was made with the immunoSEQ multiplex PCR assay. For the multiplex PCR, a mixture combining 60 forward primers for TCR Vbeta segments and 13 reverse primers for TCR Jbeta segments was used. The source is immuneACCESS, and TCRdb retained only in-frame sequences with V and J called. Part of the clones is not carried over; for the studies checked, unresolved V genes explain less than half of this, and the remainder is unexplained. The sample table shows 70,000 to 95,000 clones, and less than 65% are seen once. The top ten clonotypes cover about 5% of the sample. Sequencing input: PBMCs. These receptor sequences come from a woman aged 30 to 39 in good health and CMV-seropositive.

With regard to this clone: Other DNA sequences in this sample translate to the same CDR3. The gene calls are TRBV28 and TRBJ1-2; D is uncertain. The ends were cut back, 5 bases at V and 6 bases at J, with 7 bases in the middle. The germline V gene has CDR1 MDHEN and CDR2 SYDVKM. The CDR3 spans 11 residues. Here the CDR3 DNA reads TGTGCCAGCAGTCTCCCCGATGGCTACACCTTC. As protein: CASSLPDGYTF.

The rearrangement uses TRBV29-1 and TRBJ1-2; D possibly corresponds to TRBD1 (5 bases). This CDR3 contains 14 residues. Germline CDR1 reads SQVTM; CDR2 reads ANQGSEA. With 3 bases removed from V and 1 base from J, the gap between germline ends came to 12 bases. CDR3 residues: CSVDPRGGNYGYTF. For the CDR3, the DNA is TGCAGCGTTGACCCGCGGGGGGGTAACTATGGCTACACCTTC. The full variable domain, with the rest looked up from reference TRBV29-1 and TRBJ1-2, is SAVISQKPSRDICQRGTSLTIQCQVDSQVTMMFWYRQQPGQSLTLIATANQGSEATYESGFVIDKFPISRPNLTFSTLTVSNMSPEDSSIYLCSVDPRGGNYGYTFGSGTRLTVV.

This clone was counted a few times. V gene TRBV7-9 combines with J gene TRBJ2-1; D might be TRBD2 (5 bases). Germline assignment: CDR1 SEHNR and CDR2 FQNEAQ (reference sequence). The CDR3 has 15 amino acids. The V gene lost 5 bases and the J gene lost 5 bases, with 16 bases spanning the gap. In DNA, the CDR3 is TGTGCCAGCAGCCCCAAGCGGAGGTTGGACAATGAGCAGTTCTTC. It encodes CASSPKRRLDNEQFF. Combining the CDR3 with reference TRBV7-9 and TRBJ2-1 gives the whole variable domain DTGVSQNPRHKITKRGQNVTFRCDPISEHNRLYWYRQTLGQGPEFLTYFQNEAQLEKSRLLSDRFSAERPKGSFSTLEIQRTEQGDSAMYLCASSPKRRLDNEQFFGPGTRLTVL.

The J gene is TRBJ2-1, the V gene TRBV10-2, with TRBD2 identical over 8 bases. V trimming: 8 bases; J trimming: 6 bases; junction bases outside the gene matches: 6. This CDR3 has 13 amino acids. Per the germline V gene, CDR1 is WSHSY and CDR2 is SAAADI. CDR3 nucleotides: TGCGCCAGCCTTGACGGGGGGGCCAATGAGCAGTTCTTC. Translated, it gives CASLDGGANEQFF.

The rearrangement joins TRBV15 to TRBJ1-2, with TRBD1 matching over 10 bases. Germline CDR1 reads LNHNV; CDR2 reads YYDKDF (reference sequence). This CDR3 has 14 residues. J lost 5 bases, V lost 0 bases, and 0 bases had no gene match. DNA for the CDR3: TGTGCCACCAGCAGAGAGGGACAGGGGTATGGCTACACCTTC. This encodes CATSREGQGYGYTF.

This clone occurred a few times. The CDR3 loop is CASRQDRPSSYEQYF. In nucleotides, the CDR3 is TGTGCCAGCAGGCAGGACAGACCAAGCTCCTACGAGCAGTACTTC. The chain uses TRBV2 and TRBJ2-7; possibly TRBD1 for D (6 bases). In germline, CDR1 is SNHLY, CDR2 FYNNEI. CDR3 length: 15 amino acids. V gave up 6 bases and J gave up 0 bases, with 15 bases separating them.

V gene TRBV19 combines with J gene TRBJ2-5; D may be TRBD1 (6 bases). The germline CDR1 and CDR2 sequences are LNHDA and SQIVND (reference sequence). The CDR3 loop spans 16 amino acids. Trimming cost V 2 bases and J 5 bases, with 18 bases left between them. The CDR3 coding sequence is TGTGCCAGTAGTATATGGCCGGAACAGGGAGAGGAGACCCAGTACTTC. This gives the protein CASSIWPEQGEETQYF.

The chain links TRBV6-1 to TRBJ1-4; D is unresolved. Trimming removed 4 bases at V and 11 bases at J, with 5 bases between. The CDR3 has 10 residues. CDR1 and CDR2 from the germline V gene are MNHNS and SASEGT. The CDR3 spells CASSVGKLFF. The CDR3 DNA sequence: TGTGCCAGCAGTGTCGGGAAACTGTTTTTT.

The chain's CDR3 is CASSLSSGVRWETQYF. CDR3 in DNA: TGTGCCAGCAGTTTATCTAGCGGGGTGAGATGGGAGACCCAGTACTTC. The J gene is TRBJ2-5, the V gene TRBV28; 9 bases are shared with TRBD2. The germline V gene has CDR1 MDHEN and CDR2 SYDVKM. The CDR3 contains 16 residues. After removal of 1 base from V and 5 bases from J, the junction contained 8 bases not matched to a gene.

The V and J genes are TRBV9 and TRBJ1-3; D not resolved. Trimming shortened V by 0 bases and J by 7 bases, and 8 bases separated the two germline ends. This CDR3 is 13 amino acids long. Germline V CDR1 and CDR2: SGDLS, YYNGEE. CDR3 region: CASSVDGGNTIYF. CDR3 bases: TGTGCCAGCAGCGTAGATGGAGGGAACACCATATATTTT.

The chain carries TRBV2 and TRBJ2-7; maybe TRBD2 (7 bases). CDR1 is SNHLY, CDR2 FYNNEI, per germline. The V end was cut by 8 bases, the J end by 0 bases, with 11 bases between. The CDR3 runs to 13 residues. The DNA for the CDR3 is TGTGCCAGCCGCGCGGGGGCCTCCTACGAGCAGTACTTC. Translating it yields CASRAGASYEQYF.

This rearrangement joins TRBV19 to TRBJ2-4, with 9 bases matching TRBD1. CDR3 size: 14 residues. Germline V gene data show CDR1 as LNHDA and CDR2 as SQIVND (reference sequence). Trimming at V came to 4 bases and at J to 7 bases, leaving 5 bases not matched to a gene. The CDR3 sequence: CASSTQGAGNIQYF. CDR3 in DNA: TGTGCCAGTAGTACACAGGGGGCGGGGAACATTCAGTACTTC.

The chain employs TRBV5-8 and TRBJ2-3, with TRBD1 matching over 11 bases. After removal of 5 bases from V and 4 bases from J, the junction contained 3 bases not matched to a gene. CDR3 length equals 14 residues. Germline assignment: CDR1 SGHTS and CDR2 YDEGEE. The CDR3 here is CASRDRGRADTQYF. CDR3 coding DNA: TGTGCCAGCAGGGACAGGGGGCGCGCAGATACGCAGTATTTT.

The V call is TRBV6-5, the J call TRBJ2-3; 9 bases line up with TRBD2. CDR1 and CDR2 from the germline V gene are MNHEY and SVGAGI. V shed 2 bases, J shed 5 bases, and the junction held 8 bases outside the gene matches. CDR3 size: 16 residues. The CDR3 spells CASSYGAGGQGDTQYF. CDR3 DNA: TGTGCCAGCAGTTACGGGGCGGGGGGGCAAGGAGATACGCAGTATTTT.

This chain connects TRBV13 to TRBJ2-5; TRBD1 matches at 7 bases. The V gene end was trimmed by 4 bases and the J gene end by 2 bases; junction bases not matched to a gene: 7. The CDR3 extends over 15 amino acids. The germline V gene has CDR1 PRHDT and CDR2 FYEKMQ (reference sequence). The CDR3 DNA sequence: TGTGCCAGCAGCTCAATAACAGGGGTTCAAGAGACCCAGTACTTC. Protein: CASSSITGVQETQYF.

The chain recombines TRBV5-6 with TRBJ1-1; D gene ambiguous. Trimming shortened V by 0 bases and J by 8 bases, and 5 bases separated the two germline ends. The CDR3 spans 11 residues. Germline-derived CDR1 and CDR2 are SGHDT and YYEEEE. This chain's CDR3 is CASSLGPEAFF. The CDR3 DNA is TGTGCCAGCAGCTTGGGGCCAGAAGCTTTCTTT.

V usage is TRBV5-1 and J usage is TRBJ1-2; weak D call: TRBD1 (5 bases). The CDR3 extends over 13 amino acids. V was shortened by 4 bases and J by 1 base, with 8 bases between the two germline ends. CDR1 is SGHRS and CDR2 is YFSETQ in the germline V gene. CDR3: CASSPGLNYGYTF. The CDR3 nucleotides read TGCGCCAGCAGCCCGGGACTTAACTATGGCTACACCTTC. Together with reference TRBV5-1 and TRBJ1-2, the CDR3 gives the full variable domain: KAGVTQTPRYLIKTRGQQVTLSCSPISGHRSVSWYQQTPGQGLQFLFEYFSETQRNKGNFPGRFSGRQFSNSRSEMNVSTLELGDSALYLCASSPGLNYGYTFGSGTRLTVV.

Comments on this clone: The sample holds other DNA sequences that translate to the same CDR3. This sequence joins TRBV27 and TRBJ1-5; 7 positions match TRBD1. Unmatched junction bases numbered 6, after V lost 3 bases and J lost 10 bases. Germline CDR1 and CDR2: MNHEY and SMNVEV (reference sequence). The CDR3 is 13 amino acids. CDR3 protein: CASSLAGGQPQHF. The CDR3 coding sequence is TGTGCCAGCAGTTTGGCAGGGGGTCAACCCCAGCATTTT.

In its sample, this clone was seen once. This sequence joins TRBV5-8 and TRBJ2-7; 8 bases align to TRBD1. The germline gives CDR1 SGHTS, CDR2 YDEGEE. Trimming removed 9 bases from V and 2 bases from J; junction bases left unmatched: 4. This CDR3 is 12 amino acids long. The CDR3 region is CATGQVTYEQYF. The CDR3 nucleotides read TGTGCCACGGGACAGGTGACCTACGAGCAGTACTTC.